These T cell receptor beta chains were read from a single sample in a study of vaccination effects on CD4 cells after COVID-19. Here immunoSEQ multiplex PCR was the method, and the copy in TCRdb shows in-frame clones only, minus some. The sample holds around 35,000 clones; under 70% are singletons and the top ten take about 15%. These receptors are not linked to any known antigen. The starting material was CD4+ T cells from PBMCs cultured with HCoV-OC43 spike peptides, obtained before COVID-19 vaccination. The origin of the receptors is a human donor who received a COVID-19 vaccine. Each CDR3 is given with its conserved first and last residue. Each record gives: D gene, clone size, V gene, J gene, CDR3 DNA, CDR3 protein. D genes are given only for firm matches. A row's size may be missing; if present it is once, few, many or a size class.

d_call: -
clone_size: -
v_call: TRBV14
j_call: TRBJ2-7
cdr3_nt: TGTGCCAGCAGCCAAGCGCCCAGGCTGCGGGCAAGCTCCTACGAGCAGTACTTC
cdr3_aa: CASSQAPRLRASSYEQYF

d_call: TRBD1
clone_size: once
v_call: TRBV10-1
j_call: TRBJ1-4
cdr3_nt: TGCGCCAGCAGCGGGACAGCCCATGAAAAACTGTTTTTT
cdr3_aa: CASSGTAHEKLFF

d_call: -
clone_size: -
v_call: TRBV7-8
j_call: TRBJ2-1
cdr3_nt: TGTGCCAGCAGCTTAGAGTCACACAATGAGCAGTTCTTC
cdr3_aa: CASSLESHNEQFF

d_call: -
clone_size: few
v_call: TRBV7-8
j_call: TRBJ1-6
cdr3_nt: TGTGCCAGCAGCGGATGGACGGACTATAATTCACCCCTCCACTTT
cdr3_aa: CASSGWTDYNSPLHF

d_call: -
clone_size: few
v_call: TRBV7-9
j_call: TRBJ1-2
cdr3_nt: TGTGCCAGCAGCCCACCCGGCCGTGATTATGGCTACACCTTC
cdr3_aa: CASSPPGRDYGYTF

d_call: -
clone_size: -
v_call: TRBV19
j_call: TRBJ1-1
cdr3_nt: TGTGCCAGTAGTATTCAACACGGACAGAACACTGAAGCTTTCTTT
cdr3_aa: CASSIQHGQNTEAFF

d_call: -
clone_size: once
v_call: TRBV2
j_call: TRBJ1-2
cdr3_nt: TGTGCCAGCAGTGAACAGAGCTATGGCTACACCTTC
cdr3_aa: CASSEQSYGYTF

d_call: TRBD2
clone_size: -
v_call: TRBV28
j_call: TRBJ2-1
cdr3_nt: TGTGCCAGCAGTTTATGGTCCCTAGCGGGAGGGCCCGGGGAGCAGTTCTTC
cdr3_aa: CASSLWSLAGGPGEQFF

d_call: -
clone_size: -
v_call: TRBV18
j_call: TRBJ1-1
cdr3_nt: TGTGCCAGCACAGGGATGGGGGCGAACACTGAAGCTTTCTTT
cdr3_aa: CASTGMGANTEAFF

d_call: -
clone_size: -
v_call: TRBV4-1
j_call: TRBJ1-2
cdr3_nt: TGCGCCAGCAGCCAAGACCAGGGGCTAGGGGGCTACACCTTC
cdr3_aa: CASSQDQGLGGYTF

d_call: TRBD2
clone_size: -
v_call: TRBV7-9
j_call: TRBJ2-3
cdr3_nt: TGTGCCAGCAGCTTAGGTGGGGGGGTGGCGACAGATACGCAGTATTTT
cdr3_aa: CASSLGGGVATDTQYF

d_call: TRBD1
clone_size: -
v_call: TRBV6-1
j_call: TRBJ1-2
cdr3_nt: TGTGCCAGCAGTGAAGGGGACAGCCGCTACACCTTC
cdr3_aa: CASSEGDSRYTF

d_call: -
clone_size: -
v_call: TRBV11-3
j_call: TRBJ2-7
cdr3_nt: TGTGCCAGCAGCTTATCGGCCAGATCCTACGAGCAGTACTTC
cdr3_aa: CASSLSARSYEQYF

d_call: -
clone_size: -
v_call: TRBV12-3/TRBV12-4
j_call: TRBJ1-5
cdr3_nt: TGTGCCAGCAGCCTTAAAAGCAATCAGCCCCAGCATTTT
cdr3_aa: CASSLKSNQPQHF

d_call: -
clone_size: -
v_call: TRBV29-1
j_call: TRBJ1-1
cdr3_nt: TGCAGCGTTGGACAGATGAACACTGAAGCTTTCTTT
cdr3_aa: CSVGQMNTEAFF

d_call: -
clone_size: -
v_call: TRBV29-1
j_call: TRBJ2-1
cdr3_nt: TGCAGCGTTGAAGATACCTGGGCGGACGAGCAGTTCTTC
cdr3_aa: CSVEDTWADEQFF

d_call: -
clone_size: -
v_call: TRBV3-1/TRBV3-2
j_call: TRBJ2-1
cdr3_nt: TGTGCCAGCAGCCTGCCGGGATTGGGGCACAATGAGCAGTTCTTC
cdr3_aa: CASSLPGLGHNEQFF

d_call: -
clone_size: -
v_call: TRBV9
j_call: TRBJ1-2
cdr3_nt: TGTGCCAGCAGCGAACGACAAGGGGGTTATGGCTACACCTTC
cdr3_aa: CASSERQGGYGYTF

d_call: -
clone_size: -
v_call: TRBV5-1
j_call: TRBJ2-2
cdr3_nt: TGCGCCAGCAGCACGATGGGGGGAACCGGGACTCCCAGGACCGGGGAGCTGTTTTTT
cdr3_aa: CASSTMGGTGTPRTGELFF

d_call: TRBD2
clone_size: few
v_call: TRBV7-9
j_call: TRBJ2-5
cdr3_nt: TGTGCCAGCAGCTTTGGACTAGCGGGGGCGAGGGAGACCCAGTACTTC
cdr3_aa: CASSFGLAGARETQYF

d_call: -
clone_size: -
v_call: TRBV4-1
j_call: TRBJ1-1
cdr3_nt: TGCGCCAGCAGCCAACTTAGCGGCAAGAGGACCGGCCGTAACACTACTGGAGCTTTCTTT
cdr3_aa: CASSQLSGKRTGRNTTGAFF

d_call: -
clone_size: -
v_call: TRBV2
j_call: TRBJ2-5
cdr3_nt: TGTGCCAGCAGTGAAGGGGGAGGAGAGACCCAGTACTTC
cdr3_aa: CASSEGGGETQYF

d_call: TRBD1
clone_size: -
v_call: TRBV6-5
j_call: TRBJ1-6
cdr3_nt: TGTGCCAGCAGACCACGACAGGGAGGCAATTCACCCCTCCACTTT
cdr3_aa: CASRPRQGGNSPLHF

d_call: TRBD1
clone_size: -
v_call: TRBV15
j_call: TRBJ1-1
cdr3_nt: TGTGCCACCAGCAGAGATCGGGGACAGGGTAGGGCTGAAGCTTTCTTT
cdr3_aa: CATSRDRGQGRAEAFF

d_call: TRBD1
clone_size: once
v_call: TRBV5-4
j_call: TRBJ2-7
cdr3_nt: TGTGCCAGCAGCTTCCGGGACAGGGGGTACGAGCAGTACTTC
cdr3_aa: CASSFRDRGYEQYF

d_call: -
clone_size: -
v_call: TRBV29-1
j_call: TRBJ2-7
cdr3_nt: TGCAGCGCACGACTACAGGGACATCTCTACGAGCAGTACTTC
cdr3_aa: CSARLQGHLYEQYF

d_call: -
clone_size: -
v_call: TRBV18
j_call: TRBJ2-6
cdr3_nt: TGTGCCAGCTCACCCCAACATGTGGGGGGAACCTCTGGGGCCAACGTCCTGACTTTC
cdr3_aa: CASSPQHVGGTSGANVLTF

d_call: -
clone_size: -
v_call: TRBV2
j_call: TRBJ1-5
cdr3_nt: TGTGCCAGCAGTCAAACGGGGGGCAATCAGCCCCAGCATTTT
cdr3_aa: CASSQTGGNQPQHF

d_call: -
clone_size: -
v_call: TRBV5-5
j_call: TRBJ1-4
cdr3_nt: TGTGCCAGCAGCCTGGACGATGAAAAACTGTTTTTT
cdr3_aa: CASSLDDEKLFF

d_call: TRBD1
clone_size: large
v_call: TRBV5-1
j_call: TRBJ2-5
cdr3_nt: TGCGCCAGCAGCAGGATACAGGGGAGCGAAGAGACCCAGTACTTC
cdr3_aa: CASSRIQGSEETQYF

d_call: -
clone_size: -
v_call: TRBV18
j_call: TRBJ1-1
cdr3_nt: TGTGCCAGCTCACCCCCGGGGTTTTCGGGCAACACTGAAGCTTTCTTT
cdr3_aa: CASSPPGFSGNTEAFF

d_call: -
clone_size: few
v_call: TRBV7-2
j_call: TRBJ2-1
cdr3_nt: TGTGCCAGCAGCTTTCCCGACAGGGAGCAGTTCTTC
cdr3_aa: CASSFPDREQFF

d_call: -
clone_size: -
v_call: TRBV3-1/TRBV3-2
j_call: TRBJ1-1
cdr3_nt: TGTGCCAGCAGCCAAGGTCCGCCAGGGTCCTGGATAACCACTGAAGCTTTCTTT
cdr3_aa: CASSQGPPGSWITTEAFF

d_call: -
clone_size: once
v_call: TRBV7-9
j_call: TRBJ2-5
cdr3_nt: TGTGCCAGCAGCTTACGCCGGGAGACCCAGTACTTC
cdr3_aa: CASSLRRETQYF

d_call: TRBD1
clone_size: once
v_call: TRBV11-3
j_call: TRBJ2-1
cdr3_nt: TGTGCCAGCAGCCAACTTGGGACAGGCCCGAATGAGCAGTTCTTC
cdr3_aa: CASSQLGTGPNEQFF

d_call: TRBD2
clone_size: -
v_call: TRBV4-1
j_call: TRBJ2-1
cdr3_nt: TGCGCCAGCAGCCCGCTAGCGGGGGGGCCGAATGAGCAGTTCTTC
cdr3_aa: CASSPLAGGPNEQFF

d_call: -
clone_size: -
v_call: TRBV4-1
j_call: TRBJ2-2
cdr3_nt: TGCGCCAGCAGACAGACAGCCACCGGGGAGCTGTTTTTT
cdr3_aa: CASRQTATGELFF

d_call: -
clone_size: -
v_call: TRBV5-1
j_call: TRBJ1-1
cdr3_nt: TGCGCCAGCGGGATCTGGGGGGGGACTGAAGCTTTCTTT
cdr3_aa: CASGIWGGTEAFF

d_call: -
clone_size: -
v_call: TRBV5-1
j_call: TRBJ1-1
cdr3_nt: TGCGCCAGCAGCTCAGCCCCGAACACTGAAGCTTTCTTT
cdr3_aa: CASSSAPNTEAFF

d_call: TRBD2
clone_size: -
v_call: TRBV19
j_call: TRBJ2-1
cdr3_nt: TGTGCCAGTAGTATAACTAGCGGGGGGCCTCAGTATGAGCAGTTCTTC
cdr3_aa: CASSITSGGPQYEQFF

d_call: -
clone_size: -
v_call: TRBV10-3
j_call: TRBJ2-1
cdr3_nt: TGTGCCATCAGTGAGTCTTCCGCTACCTACAATGAGCAGTTCTTC
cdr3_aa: CAISESSATYNEQFF

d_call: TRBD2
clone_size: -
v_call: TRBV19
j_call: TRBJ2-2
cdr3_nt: TGTGCCAGTAGTATCGGTAGCGGGGGCCCTTTCACCGGGGAGCTGTTTTTT
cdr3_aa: CASSIGSGGPFTGELFF

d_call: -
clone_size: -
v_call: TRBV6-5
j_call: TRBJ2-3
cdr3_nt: TGTGCCAGCACCTACCGCACAGATACGCAGTATTTT
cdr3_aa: CASTYRTDTQYF

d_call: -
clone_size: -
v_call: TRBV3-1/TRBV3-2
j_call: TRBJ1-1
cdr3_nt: TGTGCCAGCAGCCAAATGGTAGGGAACACTGAAGCTTTCTTT
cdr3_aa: CASSQMVGNTEAFF

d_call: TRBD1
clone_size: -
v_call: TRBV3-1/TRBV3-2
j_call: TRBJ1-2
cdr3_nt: TGTGCCAGCAGCCAAGGACCTGGCGGACAGGGAAGATATGGCTACACCTTC
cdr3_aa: CASSQGPGGQGRYGYTF

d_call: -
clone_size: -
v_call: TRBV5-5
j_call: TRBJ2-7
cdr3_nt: TGTGCCAGCAGCCCTGTTGTTTACGAGCAGTACTTC
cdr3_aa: CASSPVVYEQYF